The 25 T cell receptor beta chains presented below share a single source sample, sequenced in a study of blood T cell repertoires in COVID-19. TCRdb keeps only in-frame clones here, not all; method: immunoSEQ multiplex PCR. The table has some 350,000 clones, over 70% seen once. The sequenced material came from peripheral blood. The receptors come from a man aged 25 to 40 with active or convalescent COVID-19.

The rearrangement uses TRBV25-1 and TRBJ2-1, with 7 bases aligning to TRBD2. The V gene's germline CDR1 is MGHDK and CDR2 SYGVNS. V trimming: 4 bases; J trimming: 6 bases; junction bases outside the gene matches: 3. The CDR3 has 13 amino acids. CDR3 nucleotide sequence: TGTGCCAGCAGTGCGAGGGAGGGCAATGAGCAGTTCTTC. Its translation: CASSAREGNEQFF.

The chain is built from TRBV4-2 and TRBJ2-7, with D possibly matching TRBD1 (5 bases). The CDR3 has 14 amino acids. Trimming took 2 bases from V and 6 from J, leaving 14 bases between them. CDR1 is LGHNA, CDR2 YNFKEQ, per germline. The CDR3 reads CASSQSSGHREQYF. CDR3 DNA sequence: TGTGCCAGCAGCCAATCTTCTGGACATCGCGAGCAGTACTTC.

There are a few counts of this clone. The chain employs TRBV4-2 and TRBJ2-2, with D uncertain. CDR3 length: 14 residues. The germline V gene has CDR1 LGHNA and CDR2 YNFKEQ. V lost 7 bases, J lost 2 bases, and 11 bases lay in between. In DNA, the CDR3 is TGTGCCAGCACAAGCGACCCAAACACCGGGGAGCTGTTTTTT. It encodes CASTSDPNTGELFF.

The gene calls are TRBV10-3 and TRBJ2-1, with TRBD2 matching over 10 bases. Germline CDR1 ENHRY, CDR2 SYGVKD. The CDR3 has 16 amino acids. V gave up 2 bases and J gave up 1 base; unmatched junction bases: 2. The CDR3 protein is CAISEPSGRSYNEQFF. The DNA of the CDR3 is TGTGCCATCAGTGAGCCTAGCGGGAGATCCTACAATGAGCAGTTCTTC.

A remark on this clone: Germline is not matched at one junction end, which may reflect a read error. The chain links TRBV3-1 (or the pseudogene TRBV3-2) to TRBJ1-1, with D perhaps matching TRBD1 (6 bases). The CDR3 length is 15 residues. CDR1 and CDR2 (germline): LGHDT, YNNKEL (reference sequence). CDR3 coding DNA: TGTGCCAGCAGCAACCGAGACAGGTCGAACGCTGAAGCTTTCTTT. Amino acids: CASSNRDRSNAEAFF.

The chain couples TRBV21-1 to TRBJ1-4; TRBD1, the table's D call, was not compared with the DNA. TRBV21-1 is marked as a pseudogene. There are 18 residues in the CDR3. This chain's CDR3 is CASSKGGDRGPTNEKLFF. The CDR3 DNA follows: TGTGCCAGCAGCAAGGGAGGGGACAGGGGGCCTACTAATGAAAAACTGTTTTTT.

This rearrangement joins TRBV6-2 or TRBV6-3 to TRBJ1-2, with D perhaps matching TRBD1 (6 bases). The germline V gene encodes CDR1 MNHEY and CDR2 SVGEGT. V was shortened by 6 bases and J by 4 bases, with 21 bases between the two germline ends. CDR3 length: 16 amino acids. CDR3 coding DNA: TGTGCCAGCAGCCTGACAGGTGGGGACTATGGCTATGGCTACACCTTC. Protein sequence: CASSLTGGDYGYGYTF.

The chain has TRBV4-1 and TRBJ1-5; TRBD1 is a possible D gene (5 bases). The length of the CDR3 is 15 residues. Trimming left V 4 bases short and J 1 base short, with 11 bases between. Germline V gives CDR1 MGHRA, CDR2 YSYEKL. The chain's CDR3 is CASSPGWVSNQPQHF. CDR3 DNA: TGCGCCAGCAGCCCAGGGTGGGTCAGCAATCAGCCCCAGCATTTT.

The chain is built from TRBV4-3 and TRBJ2-2; possibly TRBD1 for D (6 bases). There are 14 residues in the CDR3. Germline V gene sequence: CDR1 LGHNA, CDR2 YSLEER. Between the trimmed V and J ends, which lost 0 bases and 5 bases, there was a span of 7 bases. DNA of the CDR3: TGCGCCAGCAGCCAAGATCAGGGGACCGGGGAGCTGTTTTTT. Amino acids: CASSQDQGTGELFF.

V is TRBV5-4 and J is TRBJ1-5; 10 bases line up with TRBD1. Germline V gives CDR1 SGHNT, CDR2 YYREEE (reference sequence). The CDR3 runs to 15 residues. Trimming removed 2 bases from V and 3 bases from J; junction bases left unmatched: 2. The CDR3: CASSFGTGDNQPQHF. DNA for the CDR3: TGTGCCAGCAGCTTCGGGACAGGGGACAATCAGCCCCAGCATTTT.

The CDR3 here is CASIPLGGRAEAFF. CDR3 bases: TGTGCCAGCATTCCATTAGGGGGGAGGGCAGAAGCTTTCTTT. This chain joins TRBV6-5 and TRBJ1-1, with a possible D match to TRBD1 (6 bases). The V and J ends lost 7 bases and 8 bases respectively, with 20 bases between them. There are 14 residues in the CDR3. The V gene's germline CDR1 is MNHEY and CDR2 SVGAGI.

The chain has TRBV14 and TRBJ2-3, with D possibly TRBD2 on 5 matching bases. CDR1 is SGHDN and CDR2 is FVKESK in the germline V gene. This CDR3 is 17 amino acids long. Trimming pared 8 bases from V and 0 bases from J, leaving 21 bases between. The CDR3 loop is CASPSEERPGSTDTQYF. The CDR3 DNA is TGTGCCAGCCCCTCGGAGGAGCGCCCCGGTAGCACAGATACGCAGTATTTT. Variable domain in full (rest from reference TRBV14 and TRBJ2-3): EAGVTQFPSHSVIEKGQTVTLRCDPISGHDNLYWYRRVMGKEIKFLLHFVKESKQDESGMPNNRFLAERTGGTYSTLKVQPAELEDSGVYFCASPSEERPGSTDTQYFGPGTRLTVL.

The rearrangement links TRBV5-6 to TRBJ2-3; D is undetermined. V was pared by 6 bases and J by 0 bases, with 8 bases between. Germline V lookup: CDR1 SGHDT, CDR2 YYEEEE. The CDR3 totals 13 residues. Here the CDR3 reads CASTYSSTDTQYF. The CDR3 DNA is TGTGCCAGCACGTACAGCAGCACAGATACGCAGTATTTT.

The chain couples TRBV4-2 to TRBJ2-1; a possible D gene is TRBD2 (5 bases). The CDR3 is 16 amino acids. CDR1 and CDR2 from the germline V gene are LGHNA and YNFKEQ. Deletions cut 0 bases from V and 3 bases from J, with 12 bases between. The CDR3 here is CASSQEGGLHYNEQFF. The CDR3, as DNA: TGTGCCAGCAGCCAAGAAGGCGGACTCCACTACAATGAGCAGTTCTTC.

The rearrangement joins TRBV28 to TRBJ2-7; a possible D gene is TRBD1 (6 bases). There are 15 residues in the CDR3. V was cut by 4 bases and J by 3 bases, with 16 bases left in between. Looked up from germline, CDR1 is MDHEN and CDR2 is SYDVKM. This CDR3 reads CASSWTETGDYEQYF. The CDR3 bases are TGTGCCAGCAGTTGGACAGAAACAGGAGACTACGAGCAGTACTTC.

This clone was recorded only once. The V gene is TRBV18, the J gene TRBJ2-1; TRBD2 aligns across 9 bases. There are 15 residues in the CDR3. V was clipped by 2 bases and J by 5 bases; unmatched bases: 4. Germline CDR1 and CDR2: KGHSH and LQKENI. CDR3 sequence (DNA): TGTGCCAGCTCACCATCCCTAGCGGGAAACAATGAGCAGTTCTTC. This encodes CASSPSLAGNNEQFF.

This chain joins TRBV5-4 and TRBJ2-5, with a possible D match to TRBD1 (5 bases). V was shortened by 1 base and J by 4 bases, with 11 bases between the two germline ends. Germline V gene sequence: CDR1 SGHNT, CDR2 YYREEE (reference sequence). The CDR3 totals 14 residues. The CDR3 sequence: CASSLKGNRETQYF. The CDR3 nucleotides are TGTGCCAGCAGCTTGAAGGGGAACAGAGAGACCCAGTACTTC.

The rearrangement links TRBV6-2 or TRBV6-3 to TRBJ2-1, with D perhaps matching TRBD2 (5 bases). The length of the CDR3 is 14 residues. Germline values: CDR1 MNHEY, CDR2 SVGEGT. V was shortened by 6 bases and J by 5 bases, with 14 bases between the two germline ends. As DNA, the CDR3 is TGTGCCAGCAGCCCCCCCAGAGCGGACAATGAGCAGTTCTTC. It yields the protein CASSPPRADNEQFF.

The chain combines TRBV21-1 with TRBJ2-1; the table names TRBD2, a call not compared with the DNA. TRBV21-1 is reported as a pseudogene. The CDR3 covers 17 residues. The chain's CDR3 is CASSKEVRAGGPNEQFF. The CDR3 DNA sequence: TGTGCCAGCAGCAAAGAGGTAAGGGCGGGAGGGCCAAATGAGCAGTTCTTC.

The chain uses TRBV6-6 and TRBJ2-4; TRBD2 aligns across 10 bases. The CDR3 has 13 amino acids. CDR1 is MNHNY, CDR2 SVGAGI, per germline (reference sequence). The trim removed 4 bases at V and 11 bases at J, leaving 5 bases unmatched. CDR3 residues: CASSLAGGGVQYF. CDR3 DNA: TGTGCCAGCAGTTTAGCGGGGGGCGGAGTTCAGTACTTC.

The chain uses TRBV6-2 or TRBV6-3 and TRBJ2-7; 8 bases map to TRBD2. The germline V gene has CDR1 MNHEY and CDR2 SVGEGT. V was clipped by 4 bases and J by 4 bases; unmatched bases: 9. This CDR3 is 15 amino acids long. CDR3 nucleotide sequence: TGTGCCAGCAGTTTTGGGGGTAGCGGGAAGTACGAGCAGTACTTC. Its translation is CASSFGGSGKYEQYF.

V and J are TRBV29-1 and TRBJ2-2; TRBD1 is a possible D gene (5 bases). The CDR3 runs 14 residues. Germline lookup yields CDR1 SQVTM and CDR2 ANQGSEA. V lost 5 bases and J 3 bases, leaving 13 bases between the germline ends. The CDR3 spells CSVPLDSHTGELFF. The CDR3 DNA reads as TGCAGCGTTCCACTCGACAGTCACACCGGGGAGCTGTTTTTT.

This clone appeared a single time. The chain is built from TRBV3-1 (or the pseudogene TRBV3-2) and TRBJ1-6; possible D gene TRBD1, 5 bases. Trimming left V 0 bases short and J 7 bases short, with 13 bases between. This CDR3 comprises 16 residues. Germline CDR1 LGHDT, CDR2 YNNKEL (reference sequence). The CDR3 sequence: CASSQDLRGGNSPLHF. The CDR3 DNA reads TGTGCCAGCAGCCAAGATCTTAGGGGTGGAAATTCACCCCTCCACTTT.

V and J are TRBV4-2 and TRBJ2-3; a possible D gene is TRBD2 (8 bases). CDR1 is LGHNA, CDR2 YNFKEQ, per germline. The V end was cut by 8 bases, the J end by 6 bases, with 15 bases between. CDR3 size: 13 residues. The CDR3 reads CASREGAMDTQYF. The CDR3 region has the DNA TGTGCCAGCCGGGAGGGGGCCATGGATACGCAGTATTTT.

The rearrangement joins TRBV9 to TRBJ2-1; TRBD1 matches 10 bases. Unmatched junction bases numbered 14, after V lost 0 bases and J lost 8 bases. Per the germline V gene, CDR1 is SGDLS and CDR2 is YYNGEE. CDR3 length equals 18 residues. The CDR3 region has the DNA TGTGCCAGCAGCGTAGATTTTCGGGGGACAGGGGCGAAGGATGAGCAGTTCTTC. This gives the protein CASSVDFRGTGAKDEQFF.